A single sample gave rise to the 5 T cell receptor beta chains below, sequenced in a study of neurological immune-mediated disorders. Using its own MiXCR run on the 5' RACE reads, TCRdb lists one record per CDR3 protein. Seen here are fewer than 55,000 distinct CDR3 sequences, about 6.3% observed once, and the top ten hold 0.57%. Sequencing was performed on CD4+ T cells from blood. These receptors were collected from a woman in her forties in good health.

The chain is built from TRBV28 and TRBJ2-7, with TRBD1 matching over 9 bases. The germline V gene has CDR1 MDHEN and CDR2 SYDVKM. This CDR3 contains 14 residues. After removal of 6 bases from V and 1 base from J, the junction contained 4 bases not matched to a gene. The CDR3 sequence is CASRQGALSYEQYF. The CDR3 bases are TGTGCCAGCAGACAGGGGGCCCTTTCCTACGAGCAGTACTTC. Looking up the rest from reference TRBV28 and TRBJ2-7 gives the full variable domain: DVKVTQSSRYLVKRTGEKVFLECVQDMDHENMFWYRQDPGLGLRLIYFSYDVKMKEKGDIPEGYSVSREKKERFSLILESASTNQTSMYLCASRQGALSYEQYFGPGTRLTVT.

This clonotype occurred many times. J is TRBJ1-1 and V is TRBV5-1, with TRBD1 matching 10 bases. The CDR3 runs 18 residues. J gave up 5 bases and V 4 bases, and 17 bases lay outside the gene matches. The germline V gene has CDR1 SGHRS and CDR2 YFSETQ. The CDR3 is CASSIQPGTGEFSTEAFF. As DNA, the CDR3 is TGCGCCAGCAGCATTCAACCAGGGACAGGGGAGTTCTCTACTGAAGCTTTCTTT.

The rearrangement uses TRBV18 and TRBJ1-2; D ambiguous. In germline, CDR1 is KGHSH, CDR2 LQKENI. This CDR3 spans 15 amino acids. Trimming shortened V by 3 bases and J by 3 bases, and 14 bases separated the two germline ends. The CDR3, as DNA: TGTGCCAGCTCACCTAATTTAGACTTCGACTATGGCTACACCTTC. It yields the protein CASSPNLDFDYGYTF.

This clonotype has a count of ten or more. V is TRBV7-8 and J is TRBJ2-1; tentatively, D is TRBD1 or TRBD2 (5 bases each). CDR3 length equals 19 residues. Between the trimmed V and J ends, which lost 1 base and 8 bases, there was a span of 27 bases. CDR1 and CDR2 (germline): SGHVS, FQNEAQ. CDR3 sequence reads: CASSLVSIGGTLPSYEQFF. CDR3 nucleotides: TGTGCCAGCAGCTTAGTCAGTATCGGTGGGACCCTTCCATCCTATGAGCAGTTCTTC.

In this sample, this clonotype turned up many times. CDR3 in DNA: TGTGCCAGCAGCTCACCCACCCGATGGGAGTCACCCCTCCACTTT. Its translation is CASSSPTRWESPLHF. This sequence joins TRBV11-2 and TRBJ1-6, with D uncertain. CDR1 is SGHAT and CDR2 is FQNNGV in the germline V gene. This CDR3 region has 15 residues. Deletions cut 4 bases from V and 10 bases from J, with 17 bases between.